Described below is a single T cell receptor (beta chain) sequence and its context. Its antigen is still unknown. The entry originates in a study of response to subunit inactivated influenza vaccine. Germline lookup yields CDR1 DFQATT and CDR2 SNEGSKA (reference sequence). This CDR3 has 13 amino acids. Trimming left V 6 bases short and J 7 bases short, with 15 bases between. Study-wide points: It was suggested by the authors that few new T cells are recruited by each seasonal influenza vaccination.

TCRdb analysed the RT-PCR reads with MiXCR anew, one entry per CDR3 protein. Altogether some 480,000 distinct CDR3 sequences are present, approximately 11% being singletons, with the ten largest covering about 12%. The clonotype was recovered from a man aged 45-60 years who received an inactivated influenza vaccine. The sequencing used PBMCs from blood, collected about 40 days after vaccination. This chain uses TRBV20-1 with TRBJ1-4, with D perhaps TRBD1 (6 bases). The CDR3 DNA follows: TGCAGTGCAAGGACAGTATCGTCTGAAAAACTGTTTTTT. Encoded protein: CSARTVSSEKLFF.